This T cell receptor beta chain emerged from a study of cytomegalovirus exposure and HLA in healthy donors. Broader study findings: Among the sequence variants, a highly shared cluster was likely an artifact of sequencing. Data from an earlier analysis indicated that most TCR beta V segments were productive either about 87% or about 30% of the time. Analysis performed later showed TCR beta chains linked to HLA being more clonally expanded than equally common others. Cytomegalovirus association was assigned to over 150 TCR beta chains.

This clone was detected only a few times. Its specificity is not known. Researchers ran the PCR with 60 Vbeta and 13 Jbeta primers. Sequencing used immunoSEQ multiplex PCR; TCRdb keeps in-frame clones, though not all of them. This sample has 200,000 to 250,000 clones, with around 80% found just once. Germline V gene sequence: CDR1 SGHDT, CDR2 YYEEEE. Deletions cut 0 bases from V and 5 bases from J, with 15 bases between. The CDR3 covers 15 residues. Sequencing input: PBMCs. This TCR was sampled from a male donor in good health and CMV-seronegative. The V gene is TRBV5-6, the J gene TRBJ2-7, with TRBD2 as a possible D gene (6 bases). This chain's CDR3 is CASSLAAGSENEQYF. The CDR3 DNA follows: TGTGCCAGCAGCTTGGCCGCGGGAAGCGAGAACGAGCAGTACTTC.